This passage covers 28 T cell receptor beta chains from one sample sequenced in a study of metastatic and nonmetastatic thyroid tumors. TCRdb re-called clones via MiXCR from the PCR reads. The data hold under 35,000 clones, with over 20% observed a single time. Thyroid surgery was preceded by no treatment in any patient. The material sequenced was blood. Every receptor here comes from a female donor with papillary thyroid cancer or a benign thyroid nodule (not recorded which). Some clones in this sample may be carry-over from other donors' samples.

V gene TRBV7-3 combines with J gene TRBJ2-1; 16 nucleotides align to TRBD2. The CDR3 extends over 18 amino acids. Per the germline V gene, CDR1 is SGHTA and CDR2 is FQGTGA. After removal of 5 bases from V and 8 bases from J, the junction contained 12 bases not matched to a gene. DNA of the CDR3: TGTGCCAGCAGCCCCGGGACTAGCGGGAGGGGTCTTAGCGATGAGCAGTTCTTC. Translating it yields CASSPGTSGRGLSDEQFF.

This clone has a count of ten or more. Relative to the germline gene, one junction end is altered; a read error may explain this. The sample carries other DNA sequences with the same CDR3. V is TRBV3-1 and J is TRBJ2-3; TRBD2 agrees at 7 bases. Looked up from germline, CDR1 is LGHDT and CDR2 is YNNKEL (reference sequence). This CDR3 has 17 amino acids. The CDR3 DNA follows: TGTGCCAGCAGCCAAGATTCGGGGGGACGGAGCAGAGATACGCAGTATTTT. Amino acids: CASSQDSGGRSRDTQYF.

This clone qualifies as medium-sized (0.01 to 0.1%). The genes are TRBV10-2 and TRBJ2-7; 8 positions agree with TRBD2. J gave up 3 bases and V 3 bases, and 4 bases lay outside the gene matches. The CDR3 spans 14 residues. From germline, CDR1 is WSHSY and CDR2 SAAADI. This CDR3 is CASSDIAGLYEQYF. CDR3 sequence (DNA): TGCGCCAGCAGTGATATAGCGGGGCTCTACGAGCAGTACTTC.

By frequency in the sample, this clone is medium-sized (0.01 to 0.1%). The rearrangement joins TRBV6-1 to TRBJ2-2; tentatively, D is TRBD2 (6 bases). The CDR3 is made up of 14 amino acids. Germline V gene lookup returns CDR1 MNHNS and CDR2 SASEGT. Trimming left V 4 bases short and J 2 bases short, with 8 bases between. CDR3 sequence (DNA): TGTGCCAGCAGTGTAGCGGTAAACACCGGGGAGCTGTTTTTT. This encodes CASSVAVNTGELFF.

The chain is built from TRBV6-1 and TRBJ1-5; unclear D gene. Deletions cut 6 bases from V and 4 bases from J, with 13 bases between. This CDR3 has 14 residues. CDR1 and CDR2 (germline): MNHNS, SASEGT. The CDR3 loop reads CASRRVAGNQPQHF. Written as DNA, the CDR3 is TGTGCCAGCAGAAGGGTCGCGGGTAATCAGCCCCAGCATTTT.

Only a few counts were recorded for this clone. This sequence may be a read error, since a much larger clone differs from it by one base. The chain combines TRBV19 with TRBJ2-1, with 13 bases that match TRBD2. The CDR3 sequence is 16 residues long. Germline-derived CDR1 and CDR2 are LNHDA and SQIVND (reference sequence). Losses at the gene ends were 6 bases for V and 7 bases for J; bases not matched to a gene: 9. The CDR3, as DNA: TGTGCCAGTAGCCAGACTAGCGGGAGGCTAGGGAATGAGCAGTTCTTC. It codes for CASSQTSGRLGNEQFF.

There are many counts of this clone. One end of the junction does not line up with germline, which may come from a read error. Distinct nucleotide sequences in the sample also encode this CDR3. The DNA for the CDR3 is TGCGCCAGCAGCCCAAAAGGTCCCTCCTCCTACGAGCAGTACTTC. The encoded protein is CASSPKGPSSYEQYF. The chain couples TRBV7-2 to TRBJ2-7, with unresolved D. Germline V lookup: CDR1 SGHTA, CDR2 FQGNSA. This CDR3 contains 15 residues.

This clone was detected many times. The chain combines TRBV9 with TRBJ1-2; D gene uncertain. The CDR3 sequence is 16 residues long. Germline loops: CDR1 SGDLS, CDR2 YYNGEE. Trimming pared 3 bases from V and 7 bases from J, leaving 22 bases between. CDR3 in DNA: TGTGCCAGCAGCGGAGGAGCCCCTTTAGATCAGAGTGGCTACACCTTC. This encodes CASSGGAPLDQSGYTF.

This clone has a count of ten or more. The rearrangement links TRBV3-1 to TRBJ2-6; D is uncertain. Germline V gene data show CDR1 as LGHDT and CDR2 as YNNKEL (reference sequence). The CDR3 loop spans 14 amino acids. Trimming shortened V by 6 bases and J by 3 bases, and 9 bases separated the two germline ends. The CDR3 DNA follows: TGTGCCAGCAGTGATGTCTTTGGGGCCAACGTCCTGACTTTC. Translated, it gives CASSDVFGANVLTF.

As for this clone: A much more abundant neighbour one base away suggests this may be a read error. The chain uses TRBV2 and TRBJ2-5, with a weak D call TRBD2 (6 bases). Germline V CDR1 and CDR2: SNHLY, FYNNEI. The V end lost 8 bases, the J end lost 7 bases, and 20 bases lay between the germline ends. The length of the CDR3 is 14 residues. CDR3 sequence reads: CASGDSSLRWTQYF. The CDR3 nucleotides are TGTGCCAGCGGGGACTCCTCCCTTAGGTGGACCCAGTACTTC. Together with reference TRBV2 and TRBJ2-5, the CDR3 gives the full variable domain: EPEVTQTPSHQVTQMGQEVILRCVPISNHLYFYWYRQILGQKVEFLVSFYNNEISEKSEIFDDQFSVERPDGSNFTLKIRSTKLEDSAMYFCASGDSSLRWTQYFGPGTRLLVL.

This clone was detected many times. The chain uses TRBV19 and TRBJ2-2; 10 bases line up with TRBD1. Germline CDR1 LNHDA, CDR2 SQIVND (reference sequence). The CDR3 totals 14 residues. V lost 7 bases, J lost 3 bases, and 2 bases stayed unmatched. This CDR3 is CASKGTGDTGELFF. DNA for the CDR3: TGTGCCAGTAAAGGGACAGGGGACACCGGGGAGCTGTTTTTT.

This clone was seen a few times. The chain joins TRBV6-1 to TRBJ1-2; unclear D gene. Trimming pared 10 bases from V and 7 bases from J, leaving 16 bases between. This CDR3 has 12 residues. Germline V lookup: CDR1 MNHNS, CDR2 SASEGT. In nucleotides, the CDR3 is TGTGCCATCTCGTTGACGAGCAGTGGCTACACCTTC. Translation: CAISLTSSGYTF.

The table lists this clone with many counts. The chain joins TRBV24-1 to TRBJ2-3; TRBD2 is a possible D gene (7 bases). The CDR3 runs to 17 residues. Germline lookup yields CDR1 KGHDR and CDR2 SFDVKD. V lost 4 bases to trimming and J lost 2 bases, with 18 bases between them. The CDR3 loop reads CATSDQGTTSYTDTQYF. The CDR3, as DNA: TGTGCCACCAGTGACCAGGGGACTACCTCTTACACAGATACGCAGTATTTT.

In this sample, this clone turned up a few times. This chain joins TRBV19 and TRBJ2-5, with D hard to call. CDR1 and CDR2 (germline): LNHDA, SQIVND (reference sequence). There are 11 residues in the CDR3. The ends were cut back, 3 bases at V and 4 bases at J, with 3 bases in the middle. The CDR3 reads CASSMGETQYF. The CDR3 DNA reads TGTGCCAGTAGTATGGGAGAGACCCAGTACTTC.

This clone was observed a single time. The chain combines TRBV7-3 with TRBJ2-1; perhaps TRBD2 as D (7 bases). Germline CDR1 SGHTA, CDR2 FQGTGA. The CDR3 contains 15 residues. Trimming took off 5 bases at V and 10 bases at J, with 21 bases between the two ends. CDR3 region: CASSMGGGEPGEQFF. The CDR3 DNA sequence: TGTGCCAGCAGCATGGGCGGGGGCGAACCGGGGGAGCAGTTCTTC.

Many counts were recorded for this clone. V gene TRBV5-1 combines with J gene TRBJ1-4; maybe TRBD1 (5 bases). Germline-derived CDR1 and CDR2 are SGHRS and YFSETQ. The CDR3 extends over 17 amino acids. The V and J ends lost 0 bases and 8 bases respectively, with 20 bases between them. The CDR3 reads CASSLVGPGQAREKLFF. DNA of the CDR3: TGCGCCAGCAGCTTGGTAGGGCCCGGACAAGCCCGAGAAAAACTGTTTTTT. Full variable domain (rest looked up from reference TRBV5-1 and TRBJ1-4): KAGVTQTPRYLIKTRGQQVTLSCSPISGHRSVSWYQQTPGQGLQFLFEYFSETQRNKGNFPGRFSGRQFSNSRSEMNVSTLELGDSALYLCASSLVGPGQAREKLFFGSGTQLSVL.

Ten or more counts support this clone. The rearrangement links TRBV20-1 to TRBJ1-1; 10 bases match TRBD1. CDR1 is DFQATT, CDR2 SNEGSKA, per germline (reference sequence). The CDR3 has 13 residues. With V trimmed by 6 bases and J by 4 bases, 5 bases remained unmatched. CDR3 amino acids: CSASGQGVTEAFF. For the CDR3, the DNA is TGCAGTGCGAGTGGACAGGGGGTCACTGAAGCTTTCTTT.

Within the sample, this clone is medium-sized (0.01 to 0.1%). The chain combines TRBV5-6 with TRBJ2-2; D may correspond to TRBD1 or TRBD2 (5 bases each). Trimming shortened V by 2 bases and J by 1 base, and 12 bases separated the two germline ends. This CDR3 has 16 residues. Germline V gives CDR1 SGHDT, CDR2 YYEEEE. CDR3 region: CASSFAGTENTGELFF. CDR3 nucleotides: TGTGCCAGCAGCTTCGCCGGGACGGAGAACACCGGGGAGCTGTTTTTT.

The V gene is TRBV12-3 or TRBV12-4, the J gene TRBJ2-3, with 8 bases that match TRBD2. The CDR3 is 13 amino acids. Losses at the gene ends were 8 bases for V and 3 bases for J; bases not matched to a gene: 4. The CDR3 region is CASQRERTDTQYF. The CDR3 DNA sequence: TGTGCCAGCCAGCGGGAGAGAACAGATACGCAGTATTTT.

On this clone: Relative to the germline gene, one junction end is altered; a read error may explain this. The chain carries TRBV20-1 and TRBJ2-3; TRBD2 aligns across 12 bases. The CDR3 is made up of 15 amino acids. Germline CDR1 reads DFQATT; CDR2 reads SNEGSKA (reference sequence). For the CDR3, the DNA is TGCAGTGCTAGCCGACTAGCGGGAGCCACAGATACTCAGTATTTT. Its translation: CSASRLAGATDTQYF.

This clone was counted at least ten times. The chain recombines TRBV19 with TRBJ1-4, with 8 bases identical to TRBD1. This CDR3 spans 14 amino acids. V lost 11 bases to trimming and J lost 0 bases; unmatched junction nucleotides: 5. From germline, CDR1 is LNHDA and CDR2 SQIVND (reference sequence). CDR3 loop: CAVQGAATNEKLFF. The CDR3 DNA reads TGTGCCGTGCAGGGGGCTGCAACTAATGAAAAACTGTTTTTT.

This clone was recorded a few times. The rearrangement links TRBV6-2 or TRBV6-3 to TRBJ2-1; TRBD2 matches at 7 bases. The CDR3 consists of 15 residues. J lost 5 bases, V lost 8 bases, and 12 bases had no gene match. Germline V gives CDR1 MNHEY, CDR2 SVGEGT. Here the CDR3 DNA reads TGTGCCAGCTTACTAGGGGCTAGCGGAGACAATGAGCAGTTCTTC. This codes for CASLLGASGDNEQFF.

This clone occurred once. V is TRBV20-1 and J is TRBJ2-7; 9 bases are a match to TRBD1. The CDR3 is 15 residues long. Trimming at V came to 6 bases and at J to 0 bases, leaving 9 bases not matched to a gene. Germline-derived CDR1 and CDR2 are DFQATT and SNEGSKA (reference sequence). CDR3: CSASPGTGSSYEQYF. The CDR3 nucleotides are TGCAGTGCCTCACCTGGGACAGGGTCCTCCTACGAGCAGTACTTC.

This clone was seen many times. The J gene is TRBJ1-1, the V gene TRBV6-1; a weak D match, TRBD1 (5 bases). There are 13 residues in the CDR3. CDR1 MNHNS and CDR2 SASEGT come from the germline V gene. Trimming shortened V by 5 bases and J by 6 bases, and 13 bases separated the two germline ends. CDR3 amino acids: CASSFGASAEAFF. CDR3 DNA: TGTGCCAGCAGTTTTGGGGCCTCCGCTGAAGCTTTCTTT.

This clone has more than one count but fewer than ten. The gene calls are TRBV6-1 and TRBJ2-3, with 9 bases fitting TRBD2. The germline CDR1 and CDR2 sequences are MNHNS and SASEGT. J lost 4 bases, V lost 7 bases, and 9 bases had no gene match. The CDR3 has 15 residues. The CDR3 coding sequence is TGTGCCAGCATCCTTAGCGGGAGCACGGCAGATACGCAGTATTTT. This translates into CASILSGSTADTQYF.

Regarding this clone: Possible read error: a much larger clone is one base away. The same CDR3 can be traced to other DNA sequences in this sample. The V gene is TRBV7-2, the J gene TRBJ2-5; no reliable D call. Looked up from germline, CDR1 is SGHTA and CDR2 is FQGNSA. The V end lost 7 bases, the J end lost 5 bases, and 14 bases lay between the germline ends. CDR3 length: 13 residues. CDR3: CASTRRTQETQYF. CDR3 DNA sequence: TGTGCCAGCACCCGAAGAACGCAGGAGACCCAGTACTTC.

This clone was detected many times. This chain's CDR3 is CASSVTPGTDRFGTEAFF. The CDR3 region has the DNA TGTGCCAGCAGCGTTACCCCCGGGACAGATAGATTCGGCACTGAAGCTTTCTTT. The rearrangement links TRBV9 to TRBJ1-1, with TRBD1 matching over 7 bases. Germline V lookup: CDR1 SGDLS, CDR2 YYNGEE. The ends lost 2 bases at V and 4 bases at J; junction bases unmatched: 17. The CDR3 consists of 18 residues.

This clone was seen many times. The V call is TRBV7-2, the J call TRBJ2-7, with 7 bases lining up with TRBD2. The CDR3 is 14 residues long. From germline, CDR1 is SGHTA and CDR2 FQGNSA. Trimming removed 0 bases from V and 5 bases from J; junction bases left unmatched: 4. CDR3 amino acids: CASSLARENHEQYF. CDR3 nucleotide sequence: TGTGCCAGCAGCTTAGCGCGGGAGAACCACGAGCAGTACTTC.